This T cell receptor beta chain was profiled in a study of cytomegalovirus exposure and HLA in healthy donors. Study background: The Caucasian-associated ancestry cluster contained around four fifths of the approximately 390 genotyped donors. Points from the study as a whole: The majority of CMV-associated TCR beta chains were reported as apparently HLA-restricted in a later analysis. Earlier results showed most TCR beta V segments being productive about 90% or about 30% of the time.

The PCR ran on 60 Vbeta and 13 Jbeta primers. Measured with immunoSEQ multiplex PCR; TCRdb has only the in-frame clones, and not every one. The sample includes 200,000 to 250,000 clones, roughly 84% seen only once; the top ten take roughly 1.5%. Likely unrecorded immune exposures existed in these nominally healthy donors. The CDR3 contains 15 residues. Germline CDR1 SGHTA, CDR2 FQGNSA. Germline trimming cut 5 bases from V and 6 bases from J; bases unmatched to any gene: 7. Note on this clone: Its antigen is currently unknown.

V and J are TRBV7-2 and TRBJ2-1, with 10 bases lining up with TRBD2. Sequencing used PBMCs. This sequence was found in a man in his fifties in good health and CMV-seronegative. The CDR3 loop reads CASSRSGRRGNEQFF. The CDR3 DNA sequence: TGTGCCAGCAGCCGTAGCGGGAGGCGGGGCAATGAGCAGTTCTTC.